These 29 T cell receptor beta chains were all obtained from the same sample, sequenced in a study of cytomegalovirus exposure and HLA in healthy donors. The study ran its PCR with 60 Vbeta and 13 Jbeta primers. Measured with immunoSEQ multiplex PCR; TCRdb has only the in-frame clones, and not every one. Of approximately 150,000 clones in the sample, approximately 84% were seen once. Sequenced: PBMCs. All receptors come from a middle-aged woman in good health and CMV-seronegative.

This sequence joins TRBV27 and TRBJ1-1, with a tentative D call TRBD1 (5 bases). V lost 5 bases to trimming and J lost 8 bases, with 18 bases between them. Germline V CDR1 and CDR2: MNHEY, SMNVEV (reference sequence). The CDR3 runs to 14 residues. CDR3: CASSPVVGPLEAFF. DNA of the CDR3: TGTGCCAGCAGTCCAGTGGTGGGGCCCCTAGAAGCTTTCTTT.

The chain has TRBV30 and TRBJ2-3; D is perhaps TRBD2 (7 bases). CDR1 is GTSNPN and CDR2 is SVGIG in the germline V gene (reference sequence). The length of the CDR3 is 14 residues. The V and J ends lost 3 bases and 4 bases respectively, with 14 bases between them. CDR3 sequence reads: CAWRGAGAADTQYF. CDR3 sequence (DNA): TGTGCCTGGAGGGGGGCGGGAGCGGCAGATACGCAGTATTTT.

V gene TRBV4-1 combines with J gene TRBJ2-3, with D perhaps matching TRBD2 (6 bases). The CDR3 consists of 14 residues. Germline-derived CDR1 and CDR2 are MGHRA and YSYEKL. Trimming stripped 4 bases from V and 1 base from J, with 9 bases between. CDR3 sequence reads: CASSPPSGTDTQYF. Here the CDR3 DNA reads TGCGCCAGCAGCCCGCCTAGCGGCACAGATACGCAGTATTTT.

This clone was found a few times. The CDR3 nucleotides read TGCGCCAGCAGCTTGGAAAGCAACTATGGCTACACCTTC. It translates to CASSLESNYGYTF. The V gene is TRBV5-1, the J gene TRBJ1-2; unclear D gene. CDR3 size: 13 residues. V was pared by 0 bases and J by 2 bases, with 5 bases between. From germline, CDR1 is SGHRS and CDR2 YFSETQ.

This chain links TRBV2 with TRBJ1-4; 9 bases agree with TRBD1. V was clipped by 6 bases and J by 8 bases; unmatched bases: 7. The CDR3 sequence is 14 residues long. Germline V gene data show CDR1 as SNHLY and CDR2 as FYNNEI. DNA of the CDR3: TGTGCCAGCAGCCGGGACAGGGATTCCGAAAAACTGTTTTTT. Its translation: CASSRDRDSEKLFF.

V is TRBV2 and J is TRBJ2-2; no clear D. The CDR3 runs to 15 residues. Per germline, CDR1 SNHLY and CDR2 FYNNEI. V gave up 8 bases and J gave up 6 bases, with 19 bases separating them. The CDR3 here is CASEGPLRHAGELFF. The CDR3, as DNA: TGTGCCAGCGAAGGCCCTCTCCGACACGCCGGGGAGCTGTTTTTT. Combining the CDR3 with reference TRBV2 and TRBJ2-2 gives the whole variable domain EPEVTQTPSHQVTQMGQEVILRCVPISNHLYFYWYRQILGQKVEFLVSFYNNEISEKSEIFDDQFSVERPDGSNFTLKIRSTKLEDSAMYFCASEGPLRHAGELFFGEGSRLTVL.

The chain joins TRBV4-1 to TRBJ1-1; tentative D call: TRBD1 (5 bases). CDR3 length equals 14 residues. The germline V and J ends were trimmed by 2 bases and 2 bases, with 9 bases remaining between them. The V gene's germline CDR1 is MGHRA and CDR2 YSYEKL. The CDR3 nucleotides read TGCGCCAGCAGCCAATGGACAACTAACACTGAAGCTTTCTTT. Its protein is CASSQWTTNTEAFF.

The sample holds one count of this clone. The chain recombines TRBV7-2 with TRBJ1-6, with a possible D match to TRBD1 (5 bases). V was pared by 4 bases and J by 7 bases, with 11 bases between. There are 14 residues in the CDR3. Germline assignment: CDR1 SGHTA and CDR2 FQGNSA. CDR3 DNA: TGTGCCAGCAGCTCCCTCGGGGGAAATTCACCCCTCCACTTT. Residues: CASSSLGGNSPLHF.

V gene TRBV4-3 combines with J gene TRBJ2-3; 15 bases agree with TRBD2. Germline CDR1 LGHNA, CDR2 YSLEER. The length of the CDR3 is 18 residues. V shed 1 base, J shed 5 bases, and the junction held 7 bases outside the gene matches. The CDR3 reads CASSQVATGLAGGDTQYF. CDR3 DNA: TGCGCCAGCAGCCAAGTCGCGACGGGACTAGCGGGAGGAGATACGCAGTATTTT.

The gene calls are TRBV7-9 and TRBJ2-7, with D perhaps matching TRBD1 (6 bases). The CDR3 spans 17 residues. Between the trimmed V and J ends, which lost 2 bases and 2 bases, there was a span of 19 bases. Germline values: CDR1 SEHNR, CDR2 FQNEAQ (reference sequence). CDR3 sequence (DNA): TGTGCCAGCAGCTTATCCACTGTGGGGGCGCGGGCCTACGAGCAGTACTTC. Residues: CASSLSTVGARAYEQYF.

This clone has only one observation. The chain employs TRBV19 and TRBJ1-1; D uncertain. From germline, CDR1 is LNHDA and CDR2 SQIVND (reference sequence). The CDR3 covers 15 residues. Deletions cut 6 bases from V and 2 bases from J, with 16 bases between. Here the CDR3 DNA reads TGTGCCAGTAGCCATAACCGGGCGGGAAACACTGAAGCTTTCTTT. Protein: CASSHNRAGNTEAFF. Combining the CDR3 with reference TRBV19 and TRBJ1-1 gives the whole variable domain DGGITQSPKYLFRKEGQNVTLSCEQNLNHDAMYWYRQDPGQGLRLIYYSQIVNDFQKGDIAEGYSVSREKKESFPLTVTSAQKNPTAFYLCASSHNRAGNTEAFFGQGTRLTVV.

The rearrangement links TRBV4-2 to TRBJ2-1, with a possible D match to TRBD2 (5 bases). This CDR3 comprises 16 residues. V was pared by 0 bases and J by 8 bases, with 17 bases between. Germline V gene sequence: CDR1 LGHNA, CDR2 YNFKEQ. Written as DNA, the CDR3 is TGTGCCAGCAGCCAAGAGGCCCGGACTGCCTTTTATGAGCAGTTCTTC. Translation gives CASSQEARTAFYEQFF.

V and J are TRBV30 and TRBJ2-3; D possibly corresponds to TRBD2 (5 bases). CDR1 and CDR2 from the germline V gene are GTSNPN and SVGIG (reference sequence). V was cut by 5 bases and J by 0 bases, with 12 bases left in between. CDR3 length equals 14 residues. CDR3 DNA sequence: TGTGCCTGGGCGGGCCCCTCTAGCACAGATACGCAGTATTTT. This encodes CAWAGPSSTDTQYF.

The gene calls are TRBV6-4 and TRBJ1-1; possible D gene TRBD1, 6 bases. The CDR3 is made up of 14 amino acids. Trimming stripped 0 bases from V and 4 bases from J, with 9 bases between. Germline V CDR1 and CDR2: MRHNA, SNTAGT. The CDR3 nucleotides read TGTGCCAGCAGTGACTCGAACAGGGCCACTGAAGCTTTCTTT. Protein: CASSDSNRATEAFF.

CDR3 in amino acids: CASSFGTGGNTIYF. In nucleotides, the CDR3 is TGTGCCAGCAGCTTTGGGACAGGGGGAAACACCATATATTTT. The gene calls are TRBV7-2 and TRBJ1-3; 9 bases are a match to TRBD1. This CDR3 is built from 14 residues. Germline V CDR1 and CDR2: SGHTA, FQGNSA. The V segment lost 3 bases and the J segment 4 bases; nucleotides outside the gene matches: 1.

The chain couples TRBV7-9 to TRBJ1-1; tentatively, D is TRBD1 (5 bases). Germline values: CDR1 SEHNR, CDR2 FQNEAQ (reference sequence). V gave up 5 bases and J gave up 4 bases, with 14 bases separating them. This CDR3 has 14 amino acids. In DNA, the CDR3 is TGTGCCAGCAGCCGCGACCGGGGGGGCACTGAAGCTTTCTTT. It is translated as CASSRDRGGTEAFF. The whole variable domain, filled in from reference TRBV7-9 and TRBJ1-1, reads DTGVSQNPRHKITKRGQNVTFRCDPISEHNRLYWYRQTLGQGPEFLTYFQNEAQLEKSRLLSDRFSAERPKGSFSTLEIQRTEQGDSAMYLCASSRDRGGTEAFFGQGTRLTVV.

Note on this clone: The limits of the CDR3 on the DNA are not certain, so only TCRdb's listed CDR3 is given. The chain links TRBV6-5 to TRBJ2-7; the tabulated D call, TRBD1, remains unverified against the DNA. The CDR3 spans 15 residues, counting both ends. Germline CDR1 MNHEY, CDR2 SVGAGI. The chain's CDR3 is CASSYSGQGSYEQYF.

The rearrangement joins TRBV5-1 to TRBJ2-3, with D uncertain. The CDR3 totals 15 residues. Germline CDR1 and CDR2: SGHRS and YFSETQ. The V and J ends lost 5 bases and 1 base respectively, with 14 bases between them. CDR3 protein: CASSYQFDGTDTQYF. DNA for the CDR3: TGCGCCAGCAGTTACCAGTTTGATGGCACAGATACGCAGTATTTT.

The chain couples TRBV6-6 to TRBJ1-2; tentatively, D is TRBD1 (6 bases). The CDR3 loop spans 13 amino acids. The germline V gene has CDR1 MNHNY and CDR2 SVGAGI (reference sequence). Trimming shortened V by 6 bases and J by 5 bases, and 13 bases separated the two germline ends. CDR3 DNA: TGTGCCAGCAGCCCCTCAGGGGTTTATGGCTACACCTTC. Residues: CASSPSGVYGYTF.

In its sample, this clone was seen a few times. This sequence joins TRBV6-1 and TRBJ2-7; D might be TRBD2 (5 bases). The V and J ends lost 7 bases and 0 bases respectively, with 13 bases between them. There are 14 residues in the CDR3. Germline V gene lookup returns CDR1 MNHNS and CDR2 SASEGT. The CDR3 loop reads CASTERGSSYEQYF. For the CDR3, the DNA is TGTGCCAGCACCGAAAGAGGGAGCTCCTACGAGCAGTACTTC.

The rearrangement links TRBV2 to TRBJ2-1; TRBD2 is a possible D gene (5 bases). V was shortened by 6 bases and J by 0 bases, with 18 bases between the two germline ends. In germline, CDR1 is SNHLY, CDR2 FYNNEI. CDR3 length equals 17 residues. The CDR3 spells CASSEGDWRSSYNEQFF. CDR3 coding DNA: TGTGCCAGCAGCGAGGGAGACTGGCGGAGCTCCTACAATGAGCAGTTCTTC.

The chain employs TRBV6-7 and TRBJ1-1; TRBD1 matches at 7 bases. TRBV6-7 is annotated as an ORF whose role is uncertain. The V and J ends lost 5 bases and 1 base, in that order; junction bases with no gene match: 16. The CDR3 loop spans 18 amino acids. CDR3: CASSQVNRGPSRNTEAFF. The CDR3 bases are TGTGCCAGCAGTCAGGTAAACAGGGGTCCTTCGCGGAACACTGAAGCTTTCTTT.

CDR3 loop: CASRVSGAGNYEQYF. Here the CDR3 DNA reads TGTGCCAGTAGAGTCTCCGGAGCGGGGAACTACGAGCAGTACTTC. This chain uses TRBV19 with TRBJ2-7, with 7 bases that match TRBD2. Germline values: CDR1 LNHDA, CDR2 SQIVND (reference sequence). With 6 bases clipped from V and 3 bases from J, the junction kept 11 bases outside the gene matches. The CDR3 contains 15 residues. Full variable domain (remainder filled in from reference TRBV19 and TRBJ2-7): DGGITQSPKYLFRKEGQNVTLSCEQNLNHDAMYWYRQDPGQGLRLIYYSQIVNDFQKGDIAEGYSVSREKKESFPLTVTSAQKNPTAFYLCASRVSGAGNYEQYFGPGTRLTVT.

The gene calls are TRBV10-3 and TRBJ2-1; the match to TRBD2 covers 12 bases. Germline lookup yields CDR1 ENHRY and CDR2 SYGVKD. V shed 10 bases and J 3 bases; nucleotides not matched to a gene: 4. This CDR3 is built from 14 residues. Here the CDR3 DNA reads TGTGCCACCTGGACTAGCGGGAACTACAATGAGCAGTTCTTC. This translates into CATWTSGNYNEQFF.

This clone was counted a single time. The rearrangement links TRBV5-5 to TRBJ2-2; 10 bases are shared with TRBD1. With 1 base clipped from V and 4 bases from J, the junction kept 16 bases outside the gene matches. Per germline, CDR1 SGHKS and CDR2 YYEKEE (reference sequence). This CDR3 spans 20 amino acids. The CDR3, as DNA: TGTGCCAGCAGCTTGAGGGTTCGGGACAGGGGTGGTACTGGCACCGGGGAGCTGTTTTTT. Encoded protein: CASSLRVRDRGGTGTGELFF.

V and J are TRBV7-2 and TRBJ2-6, with no clear D. V was trimmed by 1 base and J by 4 bases, leaving 8 bases between them. CDR3 length: 15 residues. Germline CDR1 SGHTA, CDR2 FQGNSA. The chain's CDR3 is CASSLVEWGANVLTF. The CDR3 DNA reads as TGTGCCAGCAGCTTAGTCGAGTGGGGGGCCAACGTCCTGACTTTC. The full variable domain, rest sourced from reference TRBV7-2 and TRBJ2-6, is GAGVSQSPSNKVTEKGKDVELRCDPISGHTALYWYRQSLGQGLEFLIYFQGNSAPDKSGLPSDRFSAERTGGSVSTLTIQRTQQEDSAVYLCASSLVEWGANVLTFGAGSRLTVL.

J is TRBJ2-5 and V is TRBV7-3, with TRBD2 identical over 15 bases. Germline CDR1 reads SGHTA; CDR2 reads FQGTGA. CDR3 length equals 17 residues. Losses at the gene ends were 5 bases for V and 2 bases for J; bases not matched to a gene: 6. As DNA, the CDR3 is TGTGCCAGCAGCATAGGACTAGCGGGAGGGACTCAAGAGACCCAGTACTTC. It yields the protein CASSIGLAGGTQETQYF.

This chain uses TRBV2 with TRBJ1-1, with D possibly TRBD1 on 6 matching bases. This CDR3 contains 14 residues. The ends were cut back, 2 bases at V and 3 bases at J, with 10 bases in the middle. The germline gives CDR1 SNHLY, CDR2 FYNNEI. The DNA of the CDR3 is TGTGCCAGCAGTGAACAGGGGTTAGACACTGAAGCTTTCTTT. This encodes CASSEQGLDTEAFF.

J is TRBJ2-3 and V is TRBV4-1, with TRBD2 matching over 8 bases. The germline gives CDR1 MGHRA, CDR2 YSYEKL. The CDR3 has 14 amino acids. V gave up 4 bases and J gave up 5 bases; unmatched junction bases: 5. This CDR3 reads CASSPGLAGDTQYF. CDR3 DNA: TGCGCCAGCAGCCCCGGACTAGCCGGAGATACGCAGTATTTT.